This T cell receptor (beta chain) was captured by sequencing in a study of T-cell reconstitution after alpha-beta-depleted transplantation in children. Using unique molecular identifiers, the investigators prepared the TCRbeta library. In TCRdb, the PCR reads were re-called with MiXCR into one record per CDR3 protein. Of approximately 520,000 distinct CDR3 sequences listed, 32% are singletons. This TCR came from a human donor who donated a stem cell graft to a child with aplastic anemia. The sequences come from PBMCs from the stem cell graft donor, collected from the stem cell graft.

CDR3 sequence reads: CATAGGDSNQPQHF. The CDR3 DNA follows: TGTGCCACCGCAGGGGGGGATAGCAATCAGCCCCAGCATTTT. The rearrangement uses TRBV10-3 and TRBJ1-5; TRBD1 agrees at 7 bases. V lost 10 bases to trimming and J lost 0 bases; unmatched junction nucleotides: 6. This CDR3 region has 14 residues. Germline CDR1 reads ENHRY; CDR2 reads SYGVKD.